Sequencing of this T cell receptor (beta chain) was carried out in a study of OX40 agonist ivuxolimab in advanced cancers. Libraries were prepared by immunoSEQ multiplex PCR; TCRdb keeps only in-frame clonotypes and omits some of them. Among 30,000 or so clones, around four fifths were seen once, and the ten largest hold around a quarter. Germline trimming cut 3 bases from V and 2 bases from J; bases unmatched to any gene: 2. This CDR3 has 14 residues. In germline, CDR1 is LGHNA, CDR2 YNFKEQ. This clone was counted between two and nine times. The specimen was CD4+ or CD8+ T cells sorted from blood, collected in a trial of the OX40 agonist ivuxolimab. The sequence derives from an adult with an advanced solid tumor such as melanoma, head and neck, liver or kidney cancer. The chain carries TRBV4-2 and TRBJ1-2, with 8 bases aligning to TRBD1. DNA of the CDR3: TGTGCCAGCAGCCAGACAGGGGACAACTATGGCTACACCTTC. Translation: CASSQTGDNYGYTF.